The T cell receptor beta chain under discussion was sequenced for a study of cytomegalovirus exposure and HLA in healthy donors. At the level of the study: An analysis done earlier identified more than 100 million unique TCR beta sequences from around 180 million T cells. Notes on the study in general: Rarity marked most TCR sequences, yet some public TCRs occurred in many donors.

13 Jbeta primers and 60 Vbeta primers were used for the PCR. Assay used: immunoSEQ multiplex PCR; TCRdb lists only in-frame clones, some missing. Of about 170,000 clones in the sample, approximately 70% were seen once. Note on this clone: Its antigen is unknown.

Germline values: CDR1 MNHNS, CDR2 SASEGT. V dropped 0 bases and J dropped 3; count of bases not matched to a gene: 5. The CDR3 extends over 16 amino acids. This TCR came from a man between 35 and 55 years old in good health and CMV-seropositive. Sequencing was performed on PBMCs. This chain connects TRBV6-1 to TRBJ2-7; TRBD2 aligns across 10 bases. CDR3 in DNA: TGTGCCAGCAGTGAAGCGATGACTAGCGGGCGCTACGAGCAGTACTTC. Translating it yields CASSEAMTSGRYEQYF.